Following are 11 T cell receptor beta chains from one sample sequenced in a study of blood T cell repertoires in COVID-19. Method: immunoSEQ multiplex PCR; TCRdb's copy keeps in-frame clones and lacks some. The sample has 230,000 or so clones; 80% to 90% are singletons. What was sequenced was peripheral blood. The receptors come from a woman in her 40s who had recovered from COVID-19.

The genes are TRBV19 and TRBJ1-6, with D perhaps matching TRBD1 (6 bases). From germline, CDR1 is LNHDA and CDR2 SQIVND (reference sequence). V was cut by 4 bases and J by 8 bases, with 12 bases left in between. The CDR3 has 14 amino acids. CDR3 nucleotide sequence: TGTGCCAGTAGTAGAACAGGGATCTATTCACCCCTCCACTTT. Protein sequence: CASSRTGIYSPLHF.

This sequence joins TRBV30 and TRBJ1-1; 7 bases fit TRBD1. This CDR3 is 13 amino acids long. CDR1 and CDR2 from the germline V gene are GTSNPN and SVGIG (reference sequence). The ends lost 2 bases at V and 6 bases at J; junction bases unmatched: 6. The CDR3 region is CAWSRQGAAEAFF. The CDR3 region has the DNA TGTGCCTGGAGTAGACAGGGAGCCGCTGAAGCTTTCTTT.

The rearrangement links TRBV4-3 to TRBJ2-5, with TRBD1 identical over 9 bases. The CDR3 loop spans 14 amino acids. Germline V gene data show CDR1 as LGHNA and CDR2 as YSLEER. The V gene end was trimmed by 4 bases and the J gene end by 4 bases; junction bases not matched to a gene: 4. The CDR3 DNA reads TGCGCCAGCAGCCTCGGGGGACAGGGAGAGACCCAGTACTTC. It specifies CASSLGGQGETQYF.

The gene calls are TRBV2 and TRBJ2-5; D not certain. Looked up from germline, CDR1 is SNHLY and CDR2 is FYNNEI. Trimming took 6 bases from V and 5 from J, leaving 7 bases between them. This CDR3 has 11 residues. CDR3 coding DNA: TGTGCCAGCAGGCAGATGGAGACCCAGTACTTC. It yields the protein CASRQMETQYF.

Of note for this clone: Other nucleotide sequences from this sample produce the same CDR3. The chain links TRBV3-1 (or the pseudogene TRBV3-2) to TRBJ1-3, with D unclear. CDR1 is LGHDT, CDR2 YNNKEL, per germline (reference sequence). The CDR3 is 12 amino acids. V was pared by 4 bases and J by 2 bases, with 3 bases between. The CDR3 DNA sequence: TGTGCCAGCAGCCCTACTGGAAACACCATATATTTT. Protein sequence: CASSPTGNTIYF.

The DNA of the CDR3 is TGTGCCAGCTCACCACTGGGGGGGACGAACACTGAAGCTTTCTTT. Translation gives CASSPLGGTNTEAFF. The chain is built from TRBV18 and TRBJ1-1; possible D gene TRBD1, 5 bases. The CDR3 runs to 15 residues. V was cut by 1 base and J by 1 base, with 10 bases left in between. Germline CDR1 and CDR2: KGHSH and LQKENI.

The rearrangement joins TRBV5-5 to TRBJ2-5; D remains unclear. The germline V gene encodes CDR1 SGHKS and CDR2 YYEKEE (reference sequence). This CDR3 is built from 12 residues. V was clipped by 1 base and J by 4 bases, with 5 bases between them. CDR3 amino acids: CASSLQVETQYF. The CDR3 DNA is TGTGCCAGCAGCTTGCAGGTAGAGACCCAGTACTTC.

CDR3 region: CASSPNLAGAQETQYF. CDR3 nucleotide sequence: TGTGCCAGCAGCCCTAATCTAGCGGGGGCCCAAGAGACCCAGTACTTC. The chain couples TRBV3-1 (or the pseudogene TRBV3-2) to TRBJ2-5, with 10 bases aligning to TRBD2. From germline, CDR1 is LGHDT and CDR2 YNNKEL (reference sequence). Unmatched junction bases numbered 6, after V lost 4 bases and J lost 1 base. The CDR3 contains 16 residues.

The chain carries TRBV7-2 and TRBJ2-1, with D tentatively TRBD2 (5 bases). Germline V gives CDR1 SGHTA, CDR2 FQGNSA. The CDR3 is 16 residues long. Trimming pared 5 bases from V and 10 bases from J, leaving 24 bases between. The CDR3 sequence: CASSKRDYQHGPEQFF. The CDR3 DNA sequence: TGTGCCAGCAGCAAACGAGACTACCAACACGGACCGGAGCAGTTCTTC.

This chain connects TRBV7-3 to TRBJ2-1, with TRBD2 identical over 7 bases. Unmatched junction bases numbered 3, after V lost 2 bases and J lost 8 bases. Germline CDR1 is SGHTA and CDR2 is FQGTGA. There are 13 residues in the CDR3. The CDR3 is CASSLGGEDEQFF. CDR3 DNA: TGTGCCAGCAGCTTAGGGGGGGAGGATGAGCAGTTCTTC.

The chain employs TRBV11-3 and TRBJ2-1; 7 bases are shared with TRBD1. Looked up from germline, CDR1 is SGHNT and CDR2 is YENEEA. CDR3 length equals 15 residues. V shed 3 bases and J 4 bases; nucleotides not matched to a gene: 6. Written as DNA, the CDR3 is TGTGCCAGCAGCTTTTCAGACAGGGTTTACAATGAGCAGTTCTTC. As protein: CASSFSDRVYNEQFF.